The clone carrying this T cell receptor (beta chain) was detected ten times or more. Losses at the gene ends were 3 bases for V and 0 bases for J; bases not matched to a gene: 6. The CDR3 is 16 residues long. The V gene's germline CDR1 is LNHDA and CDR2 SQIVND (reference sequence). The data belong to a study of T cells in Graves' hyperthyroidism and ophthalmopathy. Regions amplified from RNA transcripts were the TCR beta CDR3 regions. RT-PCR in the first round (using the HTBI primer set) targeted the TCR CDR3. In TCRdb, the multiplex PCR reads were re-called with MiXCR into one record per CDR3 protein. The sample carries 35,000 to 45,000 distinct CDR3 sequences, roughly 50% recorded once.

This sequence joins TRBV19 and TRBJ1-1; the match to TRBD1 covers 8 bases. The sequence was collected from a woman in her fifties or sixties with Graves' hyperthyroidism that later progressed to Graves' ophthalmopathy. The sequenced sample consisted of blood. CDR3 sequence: CASSIDRGTLNTEAFF. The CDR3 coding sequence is TGTGCCAGTAGTATCGACAGGGGTACTCTGAACACTGAAGCTTTCTTT.